The rows below give T cell receptor beta chains drawn from one sample of a study of blood T cell repertoires in COVID-19. Clones were read by immunoSEQ multiplex PCR, and TCRdb kept only the in-frame ones, dropping some. The data contain about 120,000 clones, about four fifths of them singletons. Sequenced: peripheral blood. Every receptor here comes from a human donor in a cohort sampled during active COVID-19. Each CDR3 is given with its conserved first and last residue. Each record gives: V gene, CDR3 protein.

TRBV5-4 CASSLGQQNYGYTF
TRBV4-1 CASSQMTPRNTEAFF
TRBV6-5 CASSYVPQGPGNTIYF
TRBV25-1 CASSQGIPYNEQFF
TRBV11-2 CASSTTQGGGYEQYF
TRBV3-1/TRBV3-2 CASSHRIRGGDSNQPQHF
TRBV4-3 CASSQATGGWETQYF
TRBV5-1 CASSLAGGVDEQFF
TRBV4-1 CASSPRGDDVYEQYF
TRBV12-5 CASGRGGVANYGYTF
TRBV6-5 CASITGGTTYEQYF
TRBV2 CASSRGEDSEAFF
TRBV14 CASSQSGNQPQHF
TRBV11-2 CASEFGNRAGTEAFF
TRBV7-9 CASRLAVADTQYF
TRBV6-2/TRBV6-3 CASSWTGGWELFF
TRBV6-1 CASSEVEGGRQPQHF
TRBV6-2/TRBV6-3 CASSYPPLVADTDTQYF
TRBV18 CASSPSSGETNEQFF
TRBV4-1 CASSQGWSVNTEAFF
TRBV6-6 CASSWTGGMWNTEAFF
TRBV28 CASSLYQGSLTGELFF
TRBV7-6 CASSFKGQGIETQYF
TRBV3-1/TRBV3-2 CASRDYLYNEQFF
TRBV11-3 CASSLDGLATDTQYF
TRBV12-3/TRBV12-4 CASSSGFGEQFF
TRBV6-2/TRBV6-3 CASSKNRVSSSYEQYF
TRBV7-2 CASSLEQINEKLFF
TRBV7-2 CASSTAALAGEQYF
TRBV7-8 CASSVQGSSYEQYF
TRBV7-8 CASSPSRTSNEQFF
TRBV12-3/TRBV12-4 CASSVGPTTEAFF
TRBV6-1 CASSESGTLYGYTF
TRBV10-3 CAISEKARVSTDTQYF
TRBV15 CATSRDQQLNQPQHF
TRBV24-1 CATSDLQGTGTSYNEQFF
TRBV29-1 CSAAGTGTRETQYF
TRBV19 CASRAGGLSTDTQYF
TRBV28 CASSFGGDRLEYF
TRBV11-3 CASSLEAGNEQFF
TRBV9 CASSVRTGGHGYTF
TRBV2 CPRPRGRAGGPGELFF
TRBV11-2 CASSVSQGAYEQFF
TRBV7-8 CASSDGQASNSPLHF
TRBV7-9 CASSLGTSRFGTDTQYF
TRBV5-1 CASSLTQGNEKLFF
TRBV10-3 CAISETGRGEKLFF
TRBV9 CASSLLLDNEQFF
TRBV9 CASSVEGDRANEKLFF
TRBV5-1 CASSFGQALENIQYF
TRBV10-3 CAISESMGQGAHEQYF
TRBV6-5 CASSYSSSGNTGELFF
TRBV5-1 CASSADSNNSPLHF
TRBV28 CASSLGGQGYEQYF